This T cell receptor beta chain was sequenced in a study of T-cell memory formation after mild COVID-19. Across the study: There were largely donor-specific TCR clusters. Study outcomes and limitations: CD4/CD8 balance characterized clones contracting day 15 to 85, and CD4+ skew characterized later expanders. There were some responding clones in pre-infection memory, which suggested that cross-reactive memory had joined.

Amplification by 5'RACE using constant-segment primers produced TCR alpha and TCR beta cDNA libraries that carried sample barcodes and UMIs. TCRdb called the 5' RACE reads again in MiXCR, with one record for every CDR3 protein. The sample shows about 340,000 distinct CDR3 sequences, approximately 21% of them seen only once. This clonotype showed up many times. Its antigen is not identified. Sequencing was carried out using PBMCs or a T cell subset sorted from them (not recorded which). The clonotype was recovered from an adult woman who had mild COVID-19 (a few samples of this study predate the infection). Cell type and time point are not known.

CDR3 sequence (DNA): TGTGCCAGCAGCGTGGGGGAATTGGGCAATCAGCCCCAGCATTTT. Its protein is CASSVGELGNQPQHF. V gene TRBV9 combines with J gene TRBJ1-5; possibly TRBD1 for D (5 bases). Germline V gene sequence: CDR1 SGDLS, CDR2 YYNGEE. The V gene lost 2 bases and the J gene lost 2 bases, with 11 bases spanning the gap. CDR3 length: 15 residues.